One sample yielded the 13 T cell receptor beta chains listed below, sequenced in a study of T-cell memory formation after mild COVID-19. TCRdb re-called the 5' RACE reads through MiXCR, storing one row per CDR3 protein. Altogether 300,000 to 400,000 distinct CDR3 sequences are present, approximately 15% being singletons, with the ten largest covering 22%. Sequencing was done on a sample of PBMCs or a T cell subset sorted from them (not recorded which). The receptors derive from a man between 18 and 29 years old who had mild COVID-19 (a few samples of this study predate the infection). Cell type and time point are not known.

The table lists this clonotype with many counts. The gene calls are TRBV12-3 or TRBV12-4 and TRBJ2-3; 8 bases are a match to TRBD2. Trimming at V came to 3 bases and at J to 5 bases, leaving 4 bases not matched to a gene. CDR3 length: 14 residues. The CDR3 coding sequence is TGTGCCAGCAGTTTCGGGGGGGCCGGAGATACGCAGTATTTT. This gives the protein CASSFGGAGDTQYF.

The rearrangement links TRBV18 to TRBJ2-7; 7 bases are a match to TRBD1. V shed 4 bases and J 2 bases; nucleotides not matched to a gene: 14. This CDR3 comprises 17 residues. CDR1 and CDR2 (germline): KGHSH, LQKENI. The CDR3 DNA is TGTGCCAGCTCACTCGCCTCCGGGACAGCCAACACCTACGAGCAGTACTTC. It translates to CASSLASGTANTYEQYF.

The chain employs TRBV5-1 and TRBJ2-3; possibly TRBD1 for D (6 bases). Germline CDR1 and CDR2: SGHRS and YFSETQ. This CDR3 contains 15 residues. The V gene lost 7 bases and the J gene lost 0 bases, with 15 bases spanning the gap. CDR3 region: CASRPGAGSTDTQYF. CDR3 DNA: TGCGCCAGCCGGCCAGGGGCGGGTAGCACAGATACGCAGTATTTT. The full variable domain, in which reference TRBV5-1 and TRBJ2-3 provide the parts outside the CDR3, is KAGVTQTPRYLIKTRGQQVTLSCSPISGHRSVSWYQQTPGQGLQFLFEYFSETQRNKGNFPGRFSGRQFSNSRSEMNVSTLELGDSALYLCASRPGAGSTDTQYFGPGTRLTVL.

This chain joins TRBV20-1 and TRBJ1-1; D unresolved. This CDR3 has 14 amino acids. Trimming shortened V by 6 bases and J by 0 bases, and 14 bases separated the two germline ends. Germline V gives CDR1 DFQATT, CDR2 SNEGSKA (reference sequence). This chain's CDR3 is CSARTQTLNTEAFF. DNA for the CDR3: TGCAGTGCCCGTACCCAGACCCTGAACACTGAAGCTTTCTTT.

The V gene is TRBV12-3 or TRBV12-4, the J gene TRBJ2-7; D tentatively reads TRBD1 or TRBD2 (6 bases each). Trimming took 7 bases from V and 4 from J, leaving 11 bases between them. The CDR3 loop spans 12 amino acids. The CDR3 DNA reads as TGTGCCAGCACCGGAGGGGGGTACGAGCAGTACTTC. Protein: CASTGGGYEQYF.

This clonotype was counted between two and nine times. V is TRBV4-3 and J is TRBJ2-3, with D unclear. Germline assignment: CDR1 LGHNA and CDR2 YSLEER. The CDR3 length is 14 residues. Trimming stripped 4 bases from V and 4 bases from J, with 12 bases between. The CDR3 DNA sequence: TGCGCCAGCAGCCCTTCTCAAAGGCCAGATACGCAGTATTTT. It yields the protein CASSPSQRPDTQYF.

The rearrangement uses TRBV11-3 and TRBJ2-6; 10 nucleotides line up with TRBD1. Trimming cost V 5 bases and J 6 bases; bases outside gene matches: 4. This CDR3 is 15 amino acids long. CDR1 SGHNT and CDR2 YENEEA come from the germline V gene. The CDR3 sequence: CASSPGQGEANVLTF. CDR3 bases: TGTGCCAGCAGCCCCGGACAGGGGGAGGCCAACGTCCTGACTTTC.

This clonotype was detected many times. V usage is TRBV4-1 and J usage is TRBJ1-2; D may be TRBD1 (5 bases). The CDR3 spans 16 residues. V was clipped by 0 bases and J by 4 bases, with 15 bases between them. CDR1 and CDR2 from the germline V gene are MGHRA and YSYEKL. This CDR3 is CASSQDLRQGPYGYTF. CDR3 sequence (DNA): TGCGCCAGCAGCCAAGATCTCAGGCAGGGCCCCTATGGCTACACCTTC.

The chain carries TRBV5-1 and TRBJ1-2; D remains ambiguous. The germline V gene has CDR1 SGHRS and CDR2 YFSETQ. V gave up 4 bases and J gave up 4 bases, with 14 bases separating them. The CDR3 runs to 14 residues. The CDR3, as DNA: TGCGCCAGCAGCGTTTTCCCAGGATCCTATGGCTACACCTTC. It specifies CASSVFPGSYGYTF.

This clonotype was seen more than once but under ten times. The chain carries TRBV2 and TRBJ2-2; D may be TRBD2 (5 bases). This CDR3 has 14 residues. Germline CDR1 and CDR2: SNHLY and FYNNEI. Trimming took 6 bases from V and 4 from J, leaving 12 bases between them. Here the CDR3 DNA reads TGTGCCAGCAGGTGGCTAGCCTCCACCGGGGAGCTGTTTTTT. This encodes CASRWLASTGELFF.

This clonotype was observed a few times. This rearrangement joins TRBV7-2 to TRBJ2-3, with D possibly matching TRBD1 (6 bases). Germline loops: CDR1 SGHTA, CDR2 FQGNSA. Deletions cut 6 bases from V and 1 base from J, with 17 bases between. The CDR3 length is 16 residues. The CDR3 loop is CASREDNRERTDTQYF. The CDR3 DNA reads TGTGCCAGCAGGGAGGACAACAGGGAACGCACAGATACGCAGTATTTT.

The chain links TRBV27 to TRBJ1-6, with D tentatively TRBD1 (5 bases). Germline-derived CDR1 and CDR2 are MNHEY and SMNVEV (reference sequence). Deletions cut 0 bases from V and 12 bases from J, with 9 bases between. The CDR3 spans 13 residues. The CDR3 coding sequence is TGTGCCAGCAGTTTATCGACAGCACGACCCCTCCACTTT. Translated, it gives CASSLSTARPLHF.

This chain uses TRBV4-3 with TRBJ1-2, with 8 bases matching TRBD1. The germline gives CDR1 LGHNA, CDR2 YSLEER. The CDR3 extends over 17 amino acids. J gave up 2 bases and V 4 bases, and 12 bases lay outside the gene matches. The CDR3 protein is CASSPRRFRGPNYGYTF. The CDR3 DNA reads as TGCGCCAGCAGCCCCCGACGGTTCAGGGGGCCGAACTATGGCTACACCTTC.